This T cell receptor beta chain was sequenced for a study of cytomegalovirus exposure and HLA in healthy donors. Study details: A previous analysis identified 95 million to 140 million unique TCR beta sequences derived from 180 million or so T cells.

The PCR was carried out with 60 Vbeta primers and 13 Jbeta primers. Methods used by the authors: In a later analysis, of 84 million or so unique beta chains, roughly 9.9 million appeared in at least two donors. Sequenced by immunoSEQ multiplex PCR; TCRdb stores in-frame clones only, minus some. D and trimming were read from the DNA, whereas the V and J calls and clone size are those reported in that table. The table includes fewer than 200,000 clones, about 69% detected once. V shed 2 bases and J 8 bases; nucleotides not matched to a gene: 11. The CDR3 totals 16 residues. Germline V gives CDR1 MNHEY, CDR2 SVGAGI. General observations from the study: Presence/absence analyses assumed roughly uniform sequencing depth across donors.

Concerning this clone itself: The antigen is not known.

The origin of this receptor is a human donor in good health. The specimen sequenced was PBMCs. The chain uses TRBV6-5 and TRBJ2-1; 8 bases match TRBD1. The CDR3 loop is CASSYPTGQAGDEQFF. The CDR3 nucleotides read TGTGCCAGCAGTTACCCGACGGGACAGGCAGGCGATGAGCAGTTCTTC.